This T cell receptor beta chain originates from a study of neurological immune-mediated disorders. Study at large: Multiple sclerosis patients numbering approximately 34 comprised approximately 31 relapsing-remitting and 3 secondary progressive patients.

This clonotype was counted ten times or more. Unsorted libraries came from 2 million PBMCs stored at -80 °C. TCRdb reanalysed the 5' RACE reads using MiXCR and keeps one entry per CDR3 protein. The table includes fewer than 75,000 distinct CDR3 sequences, almost 3.5% detected once. Germline V gives CDR1 DFQATT, CDR2 SNEGSKA (reference sequence). The CDR3 runs 13 residues. Trimming removed 3 bases at V and 5 bases at J, with 13 bases between. The specimen was PBMCs. The V gene is TRBV20-1, the J gene TRBJ2-5; TRBD2 might be the D (5 bases). This TCR was sampled from a middle-aged man with multiple sclerosis. CDR3 residues: CSASGPPGETQYF. The DNA of the CDR3 is TGCAGTGCTAGTGGCCCACCGGGGGAGACCCAGTACTTC.